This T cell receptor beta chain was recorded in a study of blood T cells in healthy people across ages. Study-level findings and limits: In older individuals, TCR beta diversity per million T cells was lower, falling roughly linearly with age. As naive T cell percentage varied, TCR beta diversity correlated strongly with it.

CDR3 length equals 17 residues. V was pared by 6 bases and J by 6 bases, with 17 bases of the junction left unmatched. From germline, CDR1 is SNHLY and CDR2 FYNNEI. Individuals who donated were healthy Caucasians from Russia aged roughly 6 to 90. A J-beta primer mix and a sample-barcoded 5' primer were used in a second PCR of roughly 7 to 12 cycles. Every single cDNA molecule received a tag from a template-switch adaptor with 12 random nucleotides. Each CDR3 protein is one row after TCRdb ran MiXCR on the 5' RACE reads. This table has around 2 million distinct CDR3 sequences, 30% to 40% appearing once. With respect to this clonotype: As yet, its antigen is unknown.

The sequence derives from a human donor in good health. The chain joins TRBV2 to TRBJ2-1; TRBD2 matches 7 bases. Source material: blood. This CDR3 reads CASRGGRLSQRGNEQFF. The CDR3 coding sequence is TGTGCCAGCAGAGGAGGACGACTGAGCCAGCGGGGCAATGAGCAGTTCTTC. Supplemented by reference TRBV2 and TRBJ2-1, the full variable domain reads EPEVTQTPSHQVTQMGQEVILRCVPISNHLYFYWYRQILGQKVEFLVSFYNNEISEKSEIFDDQFSVERPDGSNFTLKIRSTKLEDSAMYFCASRGGRLSQRGNEQFFGPGTRLTVL.